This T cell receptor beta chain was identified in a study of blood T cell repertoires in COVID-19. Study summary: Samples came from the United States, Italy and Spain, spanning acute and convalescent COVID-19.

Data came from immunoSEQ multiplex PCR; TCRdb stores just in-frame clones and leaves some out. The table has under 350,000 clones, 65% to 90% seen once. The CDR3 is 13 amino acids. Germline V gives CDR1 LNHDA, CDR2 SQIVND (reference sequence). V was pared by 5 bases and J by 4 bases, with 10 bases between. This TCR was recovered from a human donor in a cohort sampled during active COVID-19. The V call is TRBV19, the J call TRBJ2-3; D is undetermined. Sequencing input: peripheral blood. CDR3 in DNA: TGTGCCAGTAGTCCCGGTGGTTCAGATACGCAGTATTTT. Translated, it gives CASSPGGSDTQYF.